The 14 T cell receptor beta chains below all came from one sample that was sequenced in a study of cytomegalovirus exposure and HLA in healthy donors. The PCR had 60 Vbeta and 13 Jbeta primers. Sequencing used immunoSEQ multiplex PCR; TCRdb keeps in-frame clones, though not all of them. There are some 150,000 clones in the sample, with roughly 2% held by the top ten. Source material: PBMCs. The receptor source for this set is a young woman in good health and CMV-seronegative.

The genes are TRBV6-6 and TRBJ1-5; D is ambiguous. Germline loops: CDR1 MNHNY, CDR2 SVGAGI (reference sequence). The CDR3 contains 14 residues. V was trimmed by 2 bases and J by 5 bases, leaving 10 bases between them. The CDR3 loop is CASSYQRSDQPQHF. CDR3 sequence (DNA): TGTGCCAGCAGTTACCAGAGGTCAGATCAGCCCCAGCATTTT.

The gene calls are TRBV2 and TRBJ2-3, with 7 bases identical to TRBD2. Trimming took 3 bases from V and 1 from J; bases not matched to a gene: 4. The CDR3 extends over 15 amino acids. Germline V CDR1 and CDR2: SNHLY, FYNNEI. CDR3 bases: TGTGCCAGCAGTGACGGGGGGTTGGGCACAGATACGCAGTATTTT. It yields the protein CASSDGGLGTDTQYF. The complete variable domain, with remaining parts taken from reference TRBV2 and TRBJ2-3, reads EPEVTQTPSHQVTQMGQEVILRCVPISNHLYFYWYRQILGQKVEFLVSFYNNEISEKSEIFDDQFSVERPDGSNFTLKIRSTKLEDSAMYFCASSDGGLGTDTQYFGPGTRLTVL.

The rearrangement joins TRBV7-9 to TRBJ2-7; D possibly corresponds to TRBD1 (5 bases). Trimming took 5 bases from V and 7 from J, leaving 15 bases between them. Looked up from germline, CDR1 is SEHNR and CDR2 is FQNEAQ (reference sequence). This CDR3 has 13 amino acids. In nucleotides, the CDR3 is TGTGCCAGCAGCGATAGAGGTAGGGGAGAGCAGTACTTC. This encodes CASSDRGRGEQYF.

The rearrangement links TRBV30 to TRBJ1-1; D is uncertain. CDR3 length equals 12 residues. Germline V gives CDR1 GTSNPN, CDR2 SVGIG (reference sequence). The ends were cut back, 1 base at V and 2 bases at J, with 5 bases in the middle. CDR3 region: CAWSAGNTEAFF. Written as DNA, the CDR3 is TGTGCCTGGAGTGCCGGTAACACTGAAGCTTTCTTT.

This chain connects TRBV5-1 to TRBJ2-5; 7 nucleotides line up with TRBD2. V shed 2 bases, J shed 5 bases, and the junction held 9 bases outside the gene matches. The CDR3 is 15 amino acids. Germline V gives CDR1 SGHRS, CDR2 YFSETQ. As DNA, the CDR3 is TGCGCCAGCAGCTTTTTCAGCGGGGCTAGTGAGACCCAGTACTTC. Its protein product is CASSFFSGASETQYF. Full variable domain (missing parts from reference TRBV5-1 and TRBJ2-5): KAGVTQTPRYLIKTRGQQVTLSCSPISGHRSVSWYQQTPGQGLQFLFEYFSETQRNKGNFPGRFSGRQFSNSRSEMNVSTLELGDSALYLCASSFFSGASETQYFGPGTRLLVL.

This chain uses TRBV6-5 with TRBJ2-7, with 7 bases identical to TRBD2. V trimming: 8 bases; J trimming: 4 bases; junction bases outside the gene matches: 5. Germline lookup yields CDR1 MNHEY and CDR2 SVGAGI. This CDR3 spans 12 amino acids. The CDR3 here is CASGGGPYEQYF. The CDR3 coding sequence is TGTGCCAGCGGGGGGGGTCCTTACGAGCAGTACTTC.

The V call is TRBV5-1, the J call TRBJ2-7; 7 bases align to TRBD1. V was pared by 2 bases and J by 2 bases, with 4 bases of the junction left unmatched. The CDR3 contains 14 residues. Looked up from germline, CDR1 is SGHRS and CDR2 is YFSETQ. CDR3 protein: CASSFGQVTYEQYF. The CDR3 DNA reads TGCGCCAGCAGCTTCGGACAGGTAACCTACGAGCAGTACTTC.

This sequence joins TRBV27 and TRBJ2-5; maybe TRBD2 (7 bases). Trimming removed 6 bases at V and 5 bases at J, with 16 bases between. This CDR3 spans 14 amino acids. Per the germline V gene, CDR1 is MNHEY and CDR2 is SMNVEV (reference sequence). The CDR3 reads CASSQYGGRETQYF. The CDR3 DNA follows: TGTGCCAGCAGCCAGTACGGGGGGCGGGAGACCCAGTACTTC.

Note on this clone: The same CDR3 is also encoded by other DNA sequences in this sample. Written as DNA, the CDR3 is TGTGCCAGCAGCTACTCGGGGGCTGGAAACACCATATATTTT. It encodes CASSYSGAGNTIYF. The chain combines TRBV5-6 with TRBJ1-3; D perhaps matches TRBD1 (5 bases). V was trimmed by 3 bases and J by 2 bases, leaving 9 bases between them. The CDR3 is 14 amino acids. Germline CDR1 is SGHDT and CDR2 is YYEEEE. Full variable domain (remainder filled in from reference TRBV5-6 and TRBJ1-3): DAGVTQSPTHLIKTRGQQVTLRCSPKSGHDTVSWYQQALGQGPQFIFQYYEEEERQRGNFPDRFSGHQFPNYSSELNVNALLLGDSALYLCASSYSGAGNTIYFGEGSWLTVV.

The rearrangement uses TRBV18 and TRBJ2-3; D is possibly TRBD1 (7 bases). The CDR3 extends over 14 amino acids. CDR1 is KGHSH and CDR2 is LQKENI in the germline V gene. Trimming took 3 bases from V and 5 from J, leaving 12 bases between them. CDR3 loop: CASSPGRGEDTQYF. Written as DNA, the CDR3 is TGTGCCAGCTCACCGGGCAGGGGGGAAGATACGCAGTATTTT.

The chain joins TRBV7-8 to TRBJ1-2; 8 bases line up with TRBD1. The CDR3 sequence is 14 residues long. V dropped 5 bases and J dropped 6; count of bases not matched to a gene: 8. The germline CDR1 and CDR2 sequences are SGHVS and FQNEAQ. In DNA, the CDR3 is TGTGCCAGCAGCCCGGACAGGGCTCGGAATGGCTACACCTTC. It yields the protein CASSPDRARNGYTF.

V and J are TRBV4-3 and TRBJ2-5, with 10 bases lining up with TRBD2. The J segment lost 2 bases and the V segment lost 0 bases, leaving 3 bases of the junction unmatched. Germline V gives CDR1 LGHNA, CDR2 YSLEER. This CDR3 spans 16 amino acids. The CDR3 here is CASSQEASGRQETQYF. In DNA form, the CDR3 reads TGCGCCAGCAGCCAAGAAGCTAGCGGGAGACAAGAGACCCAGTACTTC.

The V and J genes are TRBV7-6 and TRBJ2-2; TRBD2 aligns across 9 bases. The CDR3 has 18 amino acids. Germline V gene sequence: CDR1 SGHVS, CDR2 FNYEAQ. V was pared by 1 base and J by 0 bases, with 6 bases of the junction left unmatched. The CDR3 reads CASSLESWTSANTGELFF. DNA for the CDR3: TGTGCCAGCAGCTTAGAGTCGTGGACTAGCGCGAACACCGGGGAGCTGTTTTTT.

The genes are TRBV18 and TRBJ1-2; no clear D gene. In germline, CDR1 is KGHSH, CDR2 LQKENI. The V gene lost 0 bases and the J gene lost 8 bases, with 10 bases spanning the gap. CDR3 length equals 13 residues. The CDR3 DNA reads as TGTGCCAGCTCACCACCCCGGTCGCAAGGCTACACCTTC. Translation: CASSPPRSQGYTF. Combining the CDR3 with reference TRBV18 and TRBJ1-2 gives the whole variable domain NAGVMQNPRHLVRRRGQEARLRCSPMKGHSHVYWYRQLPEEGLKFMVYLQKENIIDESGMPKERFSAEFPKEGPSILRIQQVVRGDSAAYFCASSPPRSQGYTFGSGTRLTVV.